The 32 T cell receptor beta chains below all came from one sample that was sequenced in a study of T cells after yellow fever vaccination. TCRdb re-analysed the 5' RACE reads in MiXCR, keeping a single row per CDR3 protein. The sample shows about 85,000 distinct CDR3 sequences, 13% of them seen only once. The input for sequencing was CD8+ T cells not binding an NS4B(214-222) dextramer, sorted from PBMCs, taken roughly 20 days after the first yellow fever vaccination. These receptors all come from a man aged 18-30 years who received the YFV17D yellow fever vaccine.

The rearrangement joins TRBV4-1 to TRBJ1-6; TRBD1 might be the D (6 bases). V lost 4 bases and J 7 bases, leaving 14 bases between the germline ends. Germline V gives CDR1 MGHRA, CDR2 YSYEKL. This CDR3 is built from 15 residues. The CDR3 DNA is TGCGCCAGCAGCCCTCCAGGGGTCCGCAATTCACCCCTCCACTTT. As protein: CASSPPGVRNSPLHF.

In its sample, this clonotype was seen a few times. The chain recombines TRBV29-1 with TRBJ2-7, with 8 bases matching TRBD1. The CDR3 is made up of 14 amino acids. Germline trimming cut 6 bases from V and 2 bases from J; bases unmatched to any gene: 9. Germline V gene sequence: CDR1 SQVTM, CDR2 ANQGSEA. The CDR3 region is CSVGTGGVAYEQYV. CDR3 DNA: TGCAGCGTAGGGACAGGCGGGGTAGCCTACGAGCAGTACGTC.

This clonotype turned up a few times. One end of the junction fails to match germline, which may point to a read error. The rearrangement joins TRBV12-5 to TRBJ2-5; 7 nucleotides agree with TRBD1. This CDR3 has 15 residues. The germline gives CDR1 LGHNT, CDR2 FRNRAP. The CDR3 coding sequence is TGTGCTAGTGGACCCGGGACAGACTACCAAGTGACCCAGTACTTC. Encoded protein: CASGPGTDYQVTQYF. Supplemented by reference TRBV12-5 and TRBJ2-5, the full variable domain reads DARVTQTPRHKVTEMGQEVTMRCQPILGHNTVFWYRQTMMQGLELLAYFRNRAPLDDSGMPKDRFSAEMPDATLATLKIQPSEPRDSAVYFCASGPGTDYQVTQYFGPGTRLLVL.

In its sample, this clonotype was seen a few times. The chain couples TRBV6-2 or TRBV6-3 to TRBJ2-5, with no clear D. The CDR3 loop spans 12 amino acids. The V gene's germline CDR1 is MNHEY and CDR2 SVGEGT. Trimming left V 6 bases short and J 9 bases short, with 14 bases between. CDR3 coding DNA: TGTGCCAGCAGCAAAGCTGTGGTGGCCCAGTACTTC. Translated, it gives CASSKAVVAQYF.

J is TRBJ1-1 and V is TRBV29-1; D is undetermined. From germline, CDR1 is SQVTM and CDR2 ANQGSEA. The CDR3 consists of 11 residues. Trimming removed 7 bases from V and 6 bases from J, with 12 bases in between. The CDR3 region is CSAPGGSEAFF. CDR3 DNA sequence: TGCAGCGCCCCGGGAGGGTCTGAAGCTTTCTTT.

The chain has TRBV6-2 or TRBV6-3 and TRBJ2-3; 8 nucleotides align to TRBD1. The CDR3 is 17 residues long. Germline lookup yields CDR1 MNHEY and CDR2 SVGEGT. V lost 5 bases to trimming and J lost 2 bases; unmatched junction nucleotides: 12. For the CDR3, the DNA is TGTGCCAGCAGTGGGGACCTTAGACAGGGGACCACAGATACGCAGTATTTT. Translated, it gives CASSGDLRQGTTDTQYF.

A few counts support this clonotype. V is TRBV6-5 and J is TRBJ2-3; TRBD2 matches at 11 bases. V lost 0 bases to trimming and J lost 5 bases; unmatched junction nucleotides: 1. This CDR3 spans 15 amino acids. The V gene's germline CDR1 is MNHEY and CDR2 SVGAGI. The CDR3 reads CASSYSSGGGDTQYF. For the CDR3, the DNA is TGTGCCAGCAGTTACTCTAGCGGGGGGGGAGATACGCAGTATTTT.

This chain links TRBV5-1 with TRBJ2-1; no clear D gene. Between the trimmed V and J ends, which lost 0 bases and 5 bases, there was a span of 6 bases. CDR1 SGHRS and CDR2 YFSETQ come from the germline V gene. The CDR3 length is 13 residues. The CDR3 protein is CASSLVGNNEQFF. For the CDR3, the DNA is TGCGCCAGCAGCTTGGTCGGAAACAATGAGCAGTTCTTC. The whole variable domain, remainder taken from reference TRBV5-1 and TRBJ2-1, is KAGVTQTPRYLIKTRGQQVTLSCSPISGHRSVSWYQQTPGQGLQFLFEYFSETQRNKGNFPGRFSGRQFSNSRSEMNVSTLELGDSALYLCASSLVGNNEQFFGPGTRLTVL.

The CDR3 spells CASSQESVVSEQFF. The DNA for the CDR3 is TGCGCCAGCAGCCAAGAATCCGTGGTGAGTGAGCAGTTCTTC. The gene calls are TRBV4-1 and TRBJ2-1, with D uncertain. V lost 0 bases and J 9 bases, leaving 12 bases between the germline ends. Germline V gene data show CDR1 as MGHRA and CDR2 as YSYEKL. This CDR3 is 14 amino acids long.

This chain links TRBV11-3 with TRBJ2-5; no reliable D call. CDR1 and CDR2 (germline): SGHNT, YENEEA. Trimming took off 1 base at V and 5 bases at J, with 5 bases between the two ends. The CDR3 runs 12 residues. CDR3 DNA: TGTGCCAGCAGCTTAGGGGATGAGACCCAGTACTTC. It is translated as CASSLGDETQYF.

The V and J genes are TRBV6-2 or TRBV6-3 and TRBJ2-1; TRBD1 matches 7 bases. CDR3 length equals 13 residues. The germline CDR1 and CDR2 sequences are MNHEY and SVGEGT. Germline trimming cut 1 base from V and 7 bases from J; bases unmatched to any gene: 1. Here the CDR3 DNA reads TGTGCCAGCAGTTACTTACAGGGGAATGAGCAGTTCTTC. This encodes CASSYLQGNEQFF.

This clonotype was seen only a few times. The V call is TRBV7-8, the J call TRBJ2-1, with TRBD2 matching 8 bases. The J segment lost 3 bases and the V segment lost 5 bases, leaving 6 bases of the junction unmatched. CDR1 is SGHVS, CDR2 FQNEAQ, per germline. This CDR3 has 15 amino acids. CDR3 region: CASSPRSGNYNEQFF. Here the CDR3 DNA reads TGTGCCAGCAGCCCCCGTAGCGGGAACTACAATGAGCAGTTCTTC. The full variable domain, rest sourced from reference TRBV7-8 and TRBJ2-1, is GAGVSQSPRYKVAKRGQDVALRCDPISGHVSLFWYQQALGQGPEFLTYFQNEAQLDKSGLPSDRFFAERPEGSVSTLKIQRTQQEDSAVYLCASSPRSGNYNEQFFGPGTRLTVL.

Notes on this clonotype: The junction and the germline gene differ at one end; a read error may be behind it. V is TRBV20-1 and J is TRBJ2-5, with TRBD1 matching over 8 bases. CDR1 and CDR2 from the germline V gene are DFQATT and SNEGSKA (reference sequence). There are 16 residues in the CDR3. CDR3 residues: CCARDLGQGAWETQYF. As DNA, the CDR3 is TGCTGTGCTAGAGATCTGGGGCAGGGGGCTTGGGAGACCCAGTACTTC.

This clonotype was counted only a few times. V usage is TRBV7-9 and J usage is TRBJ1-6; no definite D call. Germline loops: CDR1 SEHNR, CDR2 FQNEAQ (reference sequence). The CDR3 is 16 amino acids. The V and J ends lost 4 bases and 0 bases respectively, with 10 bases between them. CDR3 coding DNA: TGTGCCAGCAGCTCTTTCTTGGGCTCCTATAATTCACCCCTCCACTTT. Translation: CASSSFLGSYNSPLHF. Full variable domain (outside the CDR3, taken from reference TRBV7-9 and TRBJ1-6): DTGVSQNPRHKITKRGQNVTFRCDPISEHNRLYWYRQTLGQGPEFLTYFQNEAQLEKSRLLSDRFSAERPKGSFSTLEIQRTEQGDSAMYLCASSSFLGSYNSPLHFGNGTRLTVT.

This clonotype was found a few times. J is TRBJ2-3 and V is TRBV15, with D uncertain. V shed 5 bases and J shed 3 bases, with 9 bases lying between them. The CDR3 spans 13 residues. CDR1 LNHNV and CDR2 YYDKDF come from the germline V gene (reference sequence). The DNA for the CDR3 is TGTGCCACCAGCGGATTAACTACAGATACGCAGTATTTT. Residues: CATSGLTTDTQYF.

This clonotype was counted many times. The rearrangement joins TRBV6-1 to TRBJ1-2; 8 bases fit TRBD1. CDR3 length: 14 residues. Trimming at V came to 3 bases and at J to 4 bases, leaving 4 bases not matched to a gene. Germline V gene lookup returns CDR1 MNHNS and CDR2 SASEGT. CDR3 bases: TGTGCCAGCAGTGACACAGGGGGAGCCTATGGCTACACCTTC. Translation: CASSDTGGAYGYTF.

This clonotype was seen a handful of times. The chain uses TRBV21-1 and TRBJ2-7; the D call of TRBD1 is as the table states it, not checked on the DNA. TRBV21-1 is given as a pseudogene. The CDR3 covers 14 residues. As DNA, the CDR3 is TGTGCCAGCAGCATTCCGGGACAGGGATACGAGCAGTACTTC. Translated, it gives CASSIPGQGYEQYF.

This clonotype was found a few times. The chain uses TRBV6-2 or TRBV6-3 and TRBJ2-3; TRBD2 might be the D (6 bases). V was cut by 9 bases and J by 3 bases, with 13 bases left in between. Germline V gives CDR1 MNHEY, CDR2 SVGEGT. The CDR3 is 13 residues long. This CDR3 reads CASIQRGTDTQYF. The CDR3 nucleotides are TGTGCCAGTATTCAACGGGGGACAGATACGCAGTATTTT.

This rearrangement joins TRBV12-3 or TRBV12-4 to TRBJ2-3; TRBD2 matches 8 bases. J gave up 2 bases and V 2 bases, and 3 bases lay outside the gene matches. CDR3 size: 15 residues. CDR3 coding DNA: TGTGCCAGCAGTTTATTAGCGGGGTACACAGATACGCAGTATTTT. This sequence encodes CASSLLAGYTDTQYF.

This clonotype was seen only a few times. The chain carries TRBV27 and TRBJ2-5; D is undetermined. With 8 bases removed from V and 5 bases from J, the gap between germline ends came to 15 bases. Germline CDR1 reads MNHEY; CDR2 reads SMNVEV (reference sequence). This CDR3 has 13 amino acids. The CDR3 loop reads CASPKVGMETQYF. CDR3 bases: TGTGCCAGCCCCAAGGTAGGGATGGAGACCCAGTACTTC.

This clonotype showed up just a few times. The CDR3 DNA sequence: TGTGCCAGCAGCCAAGAAGAGAGCGGGGGGCCCAAAAATGAGCAGTTCTTC. This sequence encodes CASSQEESGGPKNEQFF. The V gene is TRBV4-2, the J gene TRBJ2-1, with TRBD2 matching 9 bases. V lost 0 bases, J lost 7 bases, and 10 bases stayed unmatched. This CDR3 is 17 amino acids long. CDR1 and CDR2 (germline): LGHNA, YNFKEQ.

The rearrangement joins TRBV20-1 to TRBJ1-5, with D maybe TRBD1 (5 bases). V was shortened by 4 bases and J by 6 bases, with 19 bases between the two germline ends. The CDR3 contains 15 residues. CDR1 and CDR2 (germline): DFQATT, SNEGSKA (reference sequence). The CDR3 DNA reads TGCAGTGCTACCCGACAAATAAGGGGCTCTCAGCCCCAGCATTTT. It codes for CSATRQIRGSQPQHF.

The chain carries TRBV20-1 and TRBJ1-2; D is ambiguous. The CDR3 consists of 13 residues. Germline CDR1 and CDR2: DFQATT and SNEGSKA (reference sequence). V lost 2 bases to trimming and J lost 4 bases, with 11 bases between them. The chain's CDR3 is CSARQATSYGYTF. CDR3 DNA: TGCAGTGCTAGACAGGCGACATCCTATGGCTACACCTTC.

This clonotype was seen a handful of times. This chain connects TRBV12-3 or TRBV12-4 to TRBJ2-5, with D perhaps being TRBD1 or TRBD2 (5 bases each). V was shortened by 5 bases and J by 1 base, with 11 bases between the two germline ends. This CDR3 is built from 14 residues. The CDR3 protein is CASSHRDAQETQYF. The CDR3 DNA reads TGTGCCAGCAGTCACCGGGACGCCCAAGAGACCCAGTACTTC.

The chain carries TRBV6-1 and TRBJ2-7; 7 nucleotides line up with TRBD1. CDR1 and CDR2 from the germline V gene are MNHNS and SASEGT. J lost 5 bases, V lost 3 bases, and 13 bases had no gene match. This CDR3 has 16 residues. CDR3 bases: TGTGCCAGCAGTGAGTTTGTGCCGTCAGGGGGACACGAGCAGTACGTC. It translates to CASSEFVPSGGHEQYV.

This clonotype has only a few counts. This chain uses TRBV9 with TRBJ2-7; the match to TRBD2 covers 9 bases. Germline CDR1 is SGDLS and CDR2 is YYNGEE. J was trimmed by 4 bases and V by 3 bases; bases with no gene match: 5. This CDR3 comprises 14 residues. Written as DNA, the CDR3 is TGTGCCAGCAGCGGCGGGGGGGAGACTTACGAGCAGTACTTC. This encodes CASSGGGETYEQYF.

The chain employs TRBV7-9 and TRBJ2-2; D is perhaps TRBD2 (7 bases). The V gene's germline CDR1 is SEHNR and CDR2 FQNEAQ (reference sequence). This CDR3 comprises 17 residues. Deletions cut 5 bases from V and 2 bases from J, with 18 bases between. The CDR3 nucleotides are TGTGCCAGCAGCCCCCTGGGGGGGCGGTACAACACCGGGGAGCTGTTTTTT. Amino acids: CASSPLGGRYNTGELFF.

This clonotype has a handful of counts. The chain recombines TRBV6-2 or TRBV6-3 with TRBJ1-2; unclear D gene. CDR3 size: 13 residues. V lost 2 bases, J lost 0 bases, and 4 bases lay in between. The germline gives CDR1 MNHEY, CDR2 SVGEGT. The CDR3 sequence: CASSYEANYGYTF. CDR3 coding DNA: TGTGCCAGCAGTTACGAAGCTAACTATGGCTACACCTTC.

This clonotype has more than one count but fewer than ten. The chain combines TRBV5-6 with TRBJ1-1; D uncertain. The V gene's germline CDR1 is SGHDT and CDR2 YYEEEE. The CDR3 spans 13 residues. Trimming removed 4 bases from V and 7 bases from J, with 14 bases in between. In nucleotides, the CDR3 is TGTGCCAGCAGCCCACGATGGAAAGGTGAAGCTTTCTTT. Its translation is CASSPRWKGEAFF.

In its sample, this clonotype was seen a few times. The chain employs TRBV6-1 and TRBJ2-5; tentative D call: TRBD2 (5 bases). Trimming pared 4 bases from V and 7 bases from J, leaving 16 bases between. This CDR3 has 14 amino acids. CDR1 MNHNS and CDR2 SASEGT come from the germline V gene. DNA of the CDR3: TGTGCCAGCAGTGGAGGACTTGGGATCGCGACCCAGTACTTC. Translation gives CASSGGLGIATQYF.

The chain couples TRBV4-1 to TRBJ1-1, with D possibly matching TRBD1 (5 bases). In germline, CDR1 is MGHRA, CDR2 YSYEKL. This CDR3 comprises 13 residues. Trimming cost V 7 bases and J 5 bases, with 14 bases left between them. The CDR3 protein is CASNPGWGTEAFF. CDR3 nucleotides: TGCGCCAGCAATCCCGGCTGGGGGACTGAAGCTTTCTTT.

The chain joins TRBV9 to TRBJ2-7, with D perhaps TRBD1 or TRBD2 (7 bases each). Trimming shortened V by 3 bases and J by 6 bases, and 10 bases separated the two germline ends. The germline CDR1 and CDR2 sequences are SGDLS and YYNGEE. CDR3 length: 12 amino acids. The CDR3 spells CASSARGGEQYF. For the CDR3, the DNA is TGTGCCAGCAGCGCCAGGGGGGGCGAGCAGTACTTC.